What follows are 3 T cell receptor beta chains derived from one specimen sequenced in a study of blood T cell repertoires in COVID-19. The repertoire was sequenced with immunoSEQ multiplex PCR; TCRdb's copy has only in-frame clones and lacks some. The table includes 46,000 or so clones, around 78% detected once. Material: peripheral blood. The receptors were sampled from a human donor in a cohort sampled during active COVID-19.

V gene TRBV9 combines with J gene TRBJ1-1, with D perhaps TRBD1 (6 bases). This CDR3 has 15 amino acids. The germline gives CDR1 SGDLS, CDR2 YYNGEE. V lost 5 bases, J lost 1 base, and 15 bases lay in between. This CDR3 is CASSKAGASNTEAFF. CDR3 coding DNA: TGTGCCAGCAGTAAGGCAGGGGCTTCGAACACTGAAGCTTTCTTT.

This clone turned up a few times. The chain couples TRBV5-1 to TRBJ1-4, with D possibly TRBD1 on 5 matching bases. Germline CDR1 and CDR2: SGHRS and YFSETQ. Trimming pared 3 bases from V and 6 bases from J, leaving 12 bases between. There are 14 residues in the CDR3. The CDR3 DNA reads TGCGCCAGCAGCTCTGGGACTAGCTATGAAAAACTGTTTTTT. Its translation: CASSSGTSYEKLFF.

The genes are TRBV19 and TRBJ1-2; no clear D gene. The germline V gene encodes CDR1 LNHDA and CDR2 SQIVND (reference sequence). Trimming removed 3 bases from V and 1 base from J, with 6 bases in between. The CDR3 consists of 13 residues. The CDR3 loop reads CASSMVGNYGYTF. The CDR3 nucleotides read TGTGCCAGTAGTATGGTCGGTAACTATGGCTACACCTTC.